A selection of T cell receptor beta chains follows, all from one sample in a study of blood T cell repertoires in COVID-19. The protocol was immunoSEQ multiplex PCR, while the TCRdb copy is restricted to in-frame clones and leaves out a portion. The data show fewer than 110,000 clones, approximately 90% seen once. The sequencing input was peripheral blood. All receptors derive from a man aged 50 to 59 with acute or convalescent COVID-19. Both conserved end residues are part of each CDR3. Each record gives: D gene, V gene, J gene, clone size, CDR3 DNA, CDR3 protein. The D gene is left open where the match is weak. Only some rows state a clone size, as once, few, many or a class for expanded clones.

D gene: TRBD1; V gene: TRBV27; J gene: TRBJ2-7; clone size: .; CDR3 DNA: TGTGCCAGCAGTTTAGGGACAGGGGGCGAGCAGTACTTC; CDR3 protein: CASSLGTGGEQYF
D gene: TRBD1; V gene: TRBV7-9; J gene: TRBJ2-5; clone size: .; CDR3 DNA: TGTGCCAGCAGCCGCACAGGGGATAAAGAGACCCAGTACTTC; CDR3 protein: CASSRTGDKETQYF
D gene: TRBD1; V gene: TRBV15; J gene: TRBJ1-2; clone size: .; CDR3 DNA: TGTGCCACCAGCACCGGACAGGGCGGGTACTATGGCTACACCTTC; CDR3 protein: CATSTGQGGYYGYTF
D gene: TRBD1; V gene: TRBV15; J gene: TRBJ1-5; clone size: .; CDR3 DNA: TGTGCCACCAGCAGGACCTGGACAGGAGGGTATCAGCCCCAGCATTTT; CDR3 protein: CATSRTWTGGYQPQHF
D gene: TRBD1; V gene: TRBV10-3; J gene: TRBJ2-5; clone size: .; CDR3 DNA: TGTGCCATCGGACAGGGTAGGGAGACCCAGTACTTC; CDR3 protein: CAIGQGRETQYF
D gene: TRBD1; V gene: TRBV6-2/TRBV6-3; J gene: TRBJ1-5; clone size: .; CDR3 DNA: TGTGCCAGCAGTCAGAAGACAGGGGTGAGCAATCAGCCCCAGCATTTT; CDR3 protein: CASSQKTGVSNQPQHF
D gene: TRBD1; V gene: TRBV28; J gene: TRBJ1-6; clone size: .; CDR3 DNA: TGTGCCAGCACCCTCAGGGGGAGCAGCCGCTCACCCCTCCACTTT; CDR3 protein: CASTLRGSSRSPLHF
D gene: TRBD1; V gene: TRBV12-3/TRBV12-4; J gene: TRBJ1-1; clone size: .; CDR3 DNA: TGTGCCAGCAGGGGACAGGGGGCCGCTGAAGCTTTCTTT; CDR3 protein: CASRGQGAAEAFF
D gene: TRBD1; V gene: TRBV10-3; J gene: TRBJ1-1; clone size: .; CDR3 DNA: TGTGCCATCAGTACAGGGGCCTCAAGGATGAACACTGAAGCTTTCTTT; CDR3 protein: CAISTGASRMNTEAFF
D gene: TRBD2; V gene: TRBV7-9; J gene: TRBJ2-1; clone size: .; CDR3 DNA: TGTGCCAGCAGCTCCACGGGCGGGGGAAGCTCCTACAATGAGCAGTTCTTC; CDR3 protein: CASSSTGGGSSYNEQFF
D gene: TRBD1; V gene: TRBV11-2; J gene: TRBJ2-1; clone size: .; CDR3 DNA: TGTGCCAGCACCCTGGACAGGGGGCATCAAGGGCAGTTCTTC; CDR3 protein: CASTLDRGHQGQFF
D gene: .; V gene: TRBV5-1; J gene: TRBJ1-1; clone size: .; CDR3 DNA: TGCGCCAGCGGGGAGGGGACCAGCACTGAAGCTTTCTTT; CDR3 protein: CASGEGTSTEAFF
D gene: .; V gene: TRBV5-1; J gene: TRBJ2-3; clone size: .; CDR3 DNA: TGCGCCAGCAGCTTGTCTGGAGGAGCAGATACGCAGTATTTT; CDR3 protein: CASSLSGGADTQYF
D gene: .; V gene: TRBV7-2; J gene: TRBJ1-1; clone size: .; CDR3 DNA: TGTGCCAGCAGCCAGGGGTCTGCCGGGGCTGAAGCTTTCTTT; CDR3 protein: CASSQGSAGAEAFF
D gene: TRBD2; V gene: TRBV7-2; J gene: TRBJ2-2; clone size: .; CDR3 DNA: TGTGCCAGCAGCTTATCCGGACTAGCGAGGGCCGGGGAGCTGTTTTTT; CDR3 protein: CASSLSGLARAGELFF
D gene: .; V gene: TRBV5-4; J gene: TRBJ2-7; clone size: few; CDR3 DNA: TGTGCCAGCAGCTTGGGGACACTAACCACCTACGAGCAGTACTTC; CDR3 protein: CASSLGTLTTYEQYF
D gene: .; V gene: TRBV4-1; J gene: TRBJ2-7; clone size: .; CDR3 DNA: TGCGCCAGCAGCCAAGATCTCTCCTCCTACGAGCAGTACTTC; CDR3 protein: CASSQDLSSYEQYF
D gene: .; V gene: TRBV7-2; J gene: TRBJ1-5; clone size: .; CDR3 DNA: TGTGCCAGCAGCTTCTCGAGGACTCGTAGCAATCAGCCCCAGCATTTT; CDR3 protein: CASSFSRTRSNQPQHF
D gene: .; V gene: TRBV4-1; J gene: TRBJ1-1; clone size: .; CDR3 DNA: TGCGCCAGCAGCCATGCGTCTCCGCCCGGCACTGAAGCTTTCTTT; CDR3 protein: CASSHASPPGTEAFF
D gene: .; V gene: TRBV5-1; J gene: TRBJ2-7; clone size: .; CDR3 DNA: TGCGCCAGCAGCTTGGTTGGGGGACTCAGACAGATTTCCTCCTACGAGCAGTACTTC; CDR3 protein: CASSLVGGLRQISSYEQYF
D gene: .; V gene: TRBV19; J gene: TRBJ1-1; clone size: .; CDR3 DNA: TGTGCCAGTAGTAGGACCTCCGGGATCCCGGGCGCTGAAGCTTTCTTT; CDR3 protein: CASSRTSGIPGAEAFF
D gene: .; V gene: TRBV5-1; J gene: TRBJ2-3; clone size: .; CDR3 DNA: TGCGCCAGCAGCTTTGCAGGGTTCAAAGATACGCAGTATTTT; CDR3 protein: CASSFAGFKDTQYF
D gene: .; V gene: TRBV7-6; J gene: TRBJ1-3; clone size: .; CDR3 DNA: TGTGCCAGCAGCTTAGTAGTCGGTGCAGGAAACACCATATATTTT; CDR3 protein: CASSLVVGAGNTIYF
D gene: TRBD1; V gene: TRBV6-2/TRBV6-3; J gene: TRBJ1-4; clone size: .; CDR3 DNA: TGTGCCAGCAGCCAGCAGGGGGTAAAACTGTTTTTT; CDR3 protein: CASSQQGVKLFF
D gene: TRBD1; V gene: TRBV5-5; J gene: TRBJ1-2; clone size: once; CDR3 DNA: TGTGCCAGCAGCCTGACGGGACAGGGGGTAGATGGCTACACCTTC; CDR3 protein: CASSLTGQGVDGYTF
D gene: .; V gene: TRBV6-2/TRBV6-3; J gene: TRBJ1-5; clone size: .; CDR3 DNA: TGTGCCAGCAGCTCACAACGGGGGCCCCAGCATTTT; CDR3 protein: CASSSQRGPQHF
D gene: .; V gene: TRBV6-2/TRBV6-3; J gene: TRBJ1-5; clone size: .; CDR3 DNA: TGTGCCAGCAGTTTATCCGGGAGGGGCCTTAGCAATCAGCCCCAGCATTTT; CDR3 protein: CASSLSGRGLSNQPQHF
D gene: .; V gene: TRBV7-3; J gene: TRBJ1-1; clone size: .; CDR3 DNA: TGTGCCAGCAGCCAACAGAGAAACACTGAAGCTTTCTTT; CDR3 protein: CASSQQRNTEAFF
D gene: .; V gene: TRBV2; J gene: TRBJ1-2; clone size: once; CDR3 DNA: TGTGCCAGCAAATCGGGTACTAACTATGGCTACACCTTC; CDR3 protein: CASKSGTNYGYTF
D gene: TRBD1; V gene: TRBV14; J gene: TRBJ1-1; clone size: .; CDR3 DNA: TGTGCCAGCAGGCCACAACAGGGGGCGAACACTGAAGCTTTCTTT; CDR3 protein: CASRPQQGANTEAFF
D gene: TRBD2; V gene: TRBV19; J gene: TRBJ2-3; clone size: .; CDR3 DNA: TGTGCCAGTAGCAAACCTAGCGGGGGTCTTACAGATACGCAGTATTTT; CDR3 protein: CASSKPSGGLTDTQYF
D gene: .; V gene: TRBV19; J gene: TRBJ1-3; clone size: once; CDR3 DNA: TGTGCCAGTAGTCTTCGGAGCTCTGGAAACACCATATATTTT; CDR3 protein: CASSLRSSGNTIYF
D gene: TRBD1; V gene: TRBV9; J gene: TRBJ1-3; clone size: .; CDR3 DNA: TGTGCCAGCAGCGCGGGACAGTCCAACACCATATATTTT; CDR3 protein: CASSAGQSNTIYF
D gene: .; V gene: TRBV29-1; J gene: TRBJ2-2; clone size: .; CDR3 DNA: TGCAGCGTTGACGGGATTCTTAGTACCGGGGAGCTGTTTTTT; CDR3 protein: CSVDGILSTGELFF
D gene: .; V gene: TRBV28; J gene: TRBJ2-6; clone size: .; CDR3 DNA: TGTGCCAGCAGTCCGCACCTAGGAGGAGCTGGGGCCAACGTCCTGACTTTC; CDR3 protein: CASSPHLGGAGANVLTF
D gene: .; V gene: TRBV11-1; J gene: TRBJ1-3; clone size: .; CDR3 DNA: TGTGCCAGCAGCTACGACACATACCCAGGAAACACCATATATTTT; CDR3 protein: CASSYDTYPGNTIYF
D gene: .; V gene: TRBV24-1; J gene: TRBJ2-5; clone size: .; CDR3 DNA: TGTGCCACCAGTGCCCTCGGAGAGACCCAGTACTTC; CDR3 protein: CATSALGETQYF
D gene: .; V gene: TRBV4-1; J gene: TRBJ2-2; clone size: few; CDR3 DNA: TGCGCCAGCAGCCAAGCCGGGACTTCCACCGGGGAGCTGTTTTTT; CDR3 protein: CASSQAGTSTGELFF
D gene: TRBD1; V gene: TRBV5-5; J gene: TRBJ2-4; clone size: .; CDR3 DNA: TGTGCCAGCAGCTTGACAGGGGAATACATTCAGTACTTC; CDR3 protein: CASSLTGEYIQYF
D gene: .; V gene: TRBV18; J gene: TRBJ1-5; clone size: .; CDR3 DNA: TGTGCCAGCTCGGACGGAGGGTTTATTCAGCCCCAGCATTTT; CDR3 protein: CASSDGGFIQPQHF
D gene: TRBD1; V gene: TRBV7-2; J gene: TRBJ2-7; clone size: .; CDR3 DNA: TGTGCCAGCCGACAGGGGGCCTACGAGCAGTACTTC; CDR3 protein: CASRQGAYEQYF
D gene: TRBD1; V gene: TRBV6-5; J gene: TRBJ1-2; clone size: .; CDR3 DNA: TGTGCCAGCACAGCCGGGACAGGGAGATACTACACCTTC; CDR3 protein: CASTAGTGRYYTF
D gene: TRBD1; V gene: TRBV28; J gene: TRBJ1-2; clone size: .; CDR3 DNA: TGTGCCAGCAGCCCAGGGGGCAGCACTTCTAACTATGGCTACACCTTC; CDR3 protein: CASSPGGSTSNYGYTF
D gene: .; V gene: TRBV7-8; J gene: TRBJ1-5; clone size: once; CDR3 DNA: TGTGCCAGCAGGTTAAGAGGCGCGGGGGATGGCGGCAATCAGCCCCAGCATTTT; CDR3 protein: CASRLRGAGDGGNQPQHF
D gene: TRBD1; V gene: TRBV27; J gene: TRBJ2-7; clone size: once; CDR3 DNA: TGTGCCAGCAGTGGACAGGGAACGGTGCACGAGCAGTACTTC; CDR3 protein: CASSGQGTVHEQYF
D gene: .; V gene: TRBV2; J gene: TRBJ1-3; clone size: .; CDR3 DNA: TGTGCCAGCAGTTCATCAGGGGCTGGAAACACCATATATTTT; CDR3 protein: CASSSSGAGNTIYF